The clone carrying this T cell receptor beta chain was counted a few times. Antigen unknown. The source of the sample is a study of post-analysis software for immune sequencing data. Study findings and constraints: Controls showed lower frequencies than patients for several TRBV segments, and TRBV5-6, TRBV5-1 and TRBV20-1 were among these. People with multiple sclerosis had a significantly lower normalized Chao1 diversity than controls did.

cDNA libraries of TCR beta carried unique molecular identifiers. A few hundred thousand cDNA molecules came from about 1 to 10 million T cells. TCRdb used MiXCR to reprocess the PCR reads, holding one entry per CDR3 protein. Of fewer than 900,000 distinct CDR3 sequences in the sample, around 46% were seen once. The CDR3 is made up of 13 amino acids. From germline, CDR1 is SQVTM and CDR2 ANQGSEA. V trimming: 8 bases; J trimming: 3 bases; junction bases outside the gene matches: 10. Sequencing input: blood. The receptor's source is a girl between 10 and 17 years old with multiple sclerosis. This chain connects TRBV29-1 to TRBJ2-7, with 7 bases matching TRBD1. The CDR3 is CSILTGTFYEQYF. In nucleotides, the CDR3 is TGCAGCATACTGACAGGGACCTTCTACGAGCAGTACTTC.